This T cell receptor (beta chain) was profiled in a study of OX40 agonist ivuxolimab in advanced cancers. Overall study context: Patients took ivuxolimab, an agonistic anti-OX40 (CD134) antibody. While on treatment, patients had intravenous ivuxolimab at 0.01 to 10 mg/kg every 2 weeks.

A word on this clone: Antigen: not known.

V lost 8 bases and J 1 base, leaving 12 bases between the germline ends. Germline CDR1 and CDR2: SGHTA and FQGNSA. The CDR3 covers 13 residues. Clones were read by immunoSEQ multiplex PCR, and TCRdb kept only the in-frame ones, dropping some. The sample lists roughly 42,000 clones, 86% occurring once. Overall study results and limits: The mean number of expanded clones was higher in CD8+ T cells than in CD4+. CD4+ and CD8+ T cells in blood underwent clonal expansion by week 6 at 0.1 to 3.0 mg/kg.

This clonotype originated in an adult with an advanced solid tumor such as melanoma, head and neck, liver or kidney cancer. This material consisted of CD4+ or CD8+ T cells sorted from blood, taken in a trial of the OX40 agonist ivuxolimab. The J gene is TRBJ2-7, the V gene TRBV7-2; the D is unclear. The CDR3 DNA follows: TGTGCCAGCGGGTGGGGTGAATCCTACGAGCAGTACTTC. It encodes CASGWGESYEQYF.